This TCR beta chain was captured in a study of blood T cell repertoires in COVID-19. At the level of the study: From T cells, B-cell-depleted T cells, or PBMCs came the material, which was cDNA or gDNA.

Original methodology: Reference gene primer amplification gave estimated nucleated cell counts. Here immunoSEQ multiplex PCR was the method, and the copy in TCRdb shows in-frame clones only, minus some. V and J calls and clone size come straight from that table; D and trimming were deduced from the DNA. Among 300,000 to 350,000 clones listed, 86% were seen once. This CDR3 spans 15 amino acids. V shed 5 bases and J 5 bases; nucleotides not matched to a gene: 11. The germline V gene has CDR1 MDHEN and CDR2 SYDVKM. Individuals drawn from approximately 26 US areas were about 18 to 90 years old. The sequence derives from a woman in her thirties or forties with acute COVID-19. V usage is TRBV28 and J usage is TRBJ1-1; 7 positions match TRBD1. Sequencing was done on a sample of PBMCs or T cells enriched from blood (not recorded which). The CDR3 protein is CASSLDRTGGTEAFF. Here the CDR3 DNA reads TGTGCCAGCAGTCTCGACCGGACAGGTGGGACTGAAGCTTTCTTT.